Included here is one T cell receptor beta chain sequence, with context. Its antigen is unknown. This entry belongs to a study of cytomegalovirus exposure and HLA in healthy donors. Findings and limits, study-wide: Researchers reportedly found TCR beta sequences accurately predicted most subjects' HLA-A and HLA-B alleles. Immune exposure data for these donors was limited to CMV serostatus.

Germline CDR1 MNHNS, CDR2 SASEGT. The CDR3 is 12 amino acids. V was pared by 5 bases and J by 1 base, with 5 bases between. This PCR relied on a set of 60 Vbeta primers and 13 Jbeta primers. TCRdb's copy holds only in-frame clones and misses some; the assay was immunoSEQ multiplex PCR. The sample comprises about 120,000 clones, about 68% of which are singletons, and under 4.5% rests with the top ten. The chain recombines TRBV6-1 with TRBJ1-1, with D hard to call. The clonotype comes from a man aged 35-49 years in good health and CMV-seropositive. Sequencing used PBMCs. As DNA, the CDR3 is TGTGCCAGCAGTCGACAGAACACTGAAGCTTTCTTT. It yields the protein CASSRQNTEAFF.